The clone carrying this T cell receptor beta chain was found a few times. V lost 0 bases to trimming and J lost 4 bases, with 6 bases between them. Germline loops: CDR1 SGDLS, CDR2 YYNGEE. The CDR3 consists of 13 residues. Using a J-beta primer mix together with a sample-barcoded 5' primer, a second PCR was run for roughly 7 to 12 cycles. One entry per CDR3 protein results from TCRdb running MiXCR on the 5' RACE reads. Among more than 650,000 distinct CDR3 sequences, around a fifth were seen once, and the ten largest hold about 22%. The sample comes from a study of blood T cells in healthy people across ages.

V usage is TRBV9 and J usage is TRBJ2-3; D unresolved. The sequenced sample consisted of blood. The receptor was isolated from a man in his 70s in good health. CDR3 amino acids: CASSVASPDTQYF. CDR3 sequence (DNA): TGTGCCAGCAGCGTAGCGTCCCCAGATACGCAGTATTTT.